These T cell receptor beta chains were read from a single sample in a study of cytomegalovirus exposure and HLA in healthy donors. The assay was immunoSEQ multiplex PCR, and TCRdb's table has in-frame clones only and misses some. The table has over 75,000 clones, more than 60% seen once; the top ten hold 16%. The sequenced material came from PBMCs. The receptor source for this set is a man between 60 and 75 years old in good health and CMV-seropositive. Both conserved end residues are part of each CDR3. The D gene is left open where the match is weak. Where a row states a size, it is once, few, many or the class of an expanded clone; other rows omit it.

CDR3nt	CDR3aa	d_gene	j_gene	abundance	v_gene
TGCGCCAGCCATACTAGCGGGGGGCCGCAAGAGACCCAGTACTTC	CASHTSGGPQETQYF	TRBD2	TRBJ2-5	.	TRBV5-1
TGTGCCAGCAGTGAAATGGCTAGCGGGGGGGAAGAGACCCAGTACTTC	CASSEMASGGEETQYF	TRBD2	TRBJ2-5	.	TRBV2
TGTGCTAGCAGCGCCGGGACAGGTCTAGCCTACGAGCAGTACTTC	CASSAGTGLAYEQYF	TRBD1	TRBJ2-7	.	TRBV7-7
TGTGCCAGCAGTGAATTTCAGGGGCCCACCGGGGAGCTGTTTTTT	CASSEFQGPTGELFF	.	TRBJ2-2	once	TRBV2
TGTGCCAGCACCCGCCCCCCGCAGGGGCGTTATGGCTACACCTTC	CASTRPPQGRYGYTF	.	TRBJ1-2	.	TRBV5-4
TGTGCCTGGAGTCCAGGGTTAGGGAACACCATATATTTT	CAWSPGLGNTIYF	.	TRBJ1-3	.	TRBV30
TGTGCCAGCAGCAGACAGGGACCCTACGAGCAGTACTTC	CASSRQGPYEQYF	TRBD1	TRBJ2-7	.	TRBV28
TGTGCCAGCTCACCAGACACCTACGAGCAGTACTTC	CASSPDTYEQYF	.	TRBJ2-7	.	TRBV18
TGTGCCAGCAGTTCTTTCACCGGGGAGCTGTTTTTT	CASSSFTGELFF	.	TRBJ2-2	.	TRBV7-8
TGCGCCAGCAGCTGGGGGACAGGGAGCTACGAGCAGTACTTC	CASSWGTGSYEQYF	TRBD1	TRBJ2-7	.	TRBV5-1
TGTGCCAGCAGCCCGGGGACAGGGGTAACCGGGGAGCTGTTTTTT	CASSPGTGVTGELFF	TRBD1	TRBJ2-2	.	TRBV5-6
TGTGCCTGGGCGGGCAGCCCGGCCACTGAAGCTTTCTTT	CAWAGSPATEAFF	.	TRBJ1-1	.	TRBV30
TGTGCCAGCAGCCTGTCGGGACAGGGGTTCTCAGAGACCCAGTACTTC	CASSLSGQGFSETQYF	TRBD1	TRBJ2-5	.	TRBV7-6
TGTGCCTGGAGTGCTTGGTCCGGGACAGGGCCTGAAAAACTGTTTTTT	CAWSAWSGTGPEKLFF	TRBD1	TRBJ1-4	.	TRBV30
TGTGCCAGCAGCTTAGCGCGGGGAGAGGGGTATGGCTACACCTTC	CASSLARGEGYGYTF	.	TRBJ1-2	.	TRBV7-9
TGTGCCAGCAGTTACACGGCCAGGGTAGGATCGTACGAGCAGTACTTC	CASSYTARVGSYEQYF	.	TRBJ2-7	once	TRBV6-5
TGTGCCAGCAGCCAGCTACTAGCGACCGGGGAGCTGTTTTTT	CASSQLLATGELFF	TRBD2	TRBJ2-2	.	TRBV4-2
TGTGCCAGCAGCCCTCGGGACAGGGAAGTCGCTGAAGCTTTCTTT	CASSPRDREVAEAFF	TRBD1	TRBJ1-1	.	TRBV7-9
TGTGCCAGCAGTTCAGCCGGGGTCCTTTACGAGCAGTACTTC	CASSSAGVLYEQYF	.	TRBJ2-7	.	TRBV28
TGTGCCAGCAGCAGGGGGGGCGCGGTTGCCGGGGAGCTGTTTTTT	CASSRGGAVAGELFF	.	TRBJ2-2	.	TRBV5-4
TGCGCCAGCAGCTTGGGTTTACAGAATAATTCACCCCTCCACTTT	CASSLGLQNNSPLHF	.	TRBJ1-6	.	TRBV5-1
TGTGCCAGCAGCCTATGGACAGGGCAAAGCTCCTACAATGAGCAGTTCTTC	CASSLWTGQSSYNEQFF	TRBD1	TRBJ2-1	.	TRBV14
TGTGCCATCAGTAAAGACAGTAATAGCAATCAGCCCCAGCATTTT	CAISKDSNSNQPQHF	.	TRBJ1-5	once	TRBV10-3
TGTGCCTGGAGTCGTGGGGGAGGCTTGGGCTACGAGCAGTACTTC	CAWSRGGGLGYEQYF	.	TRBJ2-7	.	TRBV30
TGTGCCAGCTCACAACTCTCGACAGGGGGCGGTGAAAAACTGTTTTTT	CASSQLSTGGGEKLFF	TRBD1	TRBJ1-4	.	TRBV18
TGTGCCAGCAGTACCTCAGGGGGGAATTTGGGCTACACCTTC	CASSTSGGNLGYTF	TRBD1	TRBJ1-2	few	TRBV6-5
TGTGCCAGCAGCTTAAGGCGGGGGGAAGCTTTCTTT	CASSLRRGEAFF	.	TRBJ1-1	.	TRBV11-2
TGTGCCAGCAGTGTTTCGACGGATAGCTCCTACGAGCAGTACTTC	CASSVSTDSSYEQYF	.	TRBJ2-7	.	TRBV6-1
TGCGCCAGCAAAGAGACAGGGGGAAAAGATAGCAATCAGCCCCAGCATTTT	CASKETGGKDSNQPQHF	TRBD1	TRBJ1-5	.	TRBV4-1
TGTGCCAGCAGCTCCACCAGTGTTTTGAACACTGAAGCTTTCTTT	CASSSTSVLNTEAFF	.	TRBJ1-1	.	TRBV5-4
TGTGCCAGCAGTTTTCTACATTCACCCCTCCACTTT	CASSFLHSPLHF	.	TRBJ1-6	.	TRBV27
TGCGCCAGCAGCTTGGTAGGGGGCGCGGACACCGGGGAGCTGTTTTTT	CASSLVGGADTGELFF	TRBD1	TRBJ2-2	.	TRBV5-1